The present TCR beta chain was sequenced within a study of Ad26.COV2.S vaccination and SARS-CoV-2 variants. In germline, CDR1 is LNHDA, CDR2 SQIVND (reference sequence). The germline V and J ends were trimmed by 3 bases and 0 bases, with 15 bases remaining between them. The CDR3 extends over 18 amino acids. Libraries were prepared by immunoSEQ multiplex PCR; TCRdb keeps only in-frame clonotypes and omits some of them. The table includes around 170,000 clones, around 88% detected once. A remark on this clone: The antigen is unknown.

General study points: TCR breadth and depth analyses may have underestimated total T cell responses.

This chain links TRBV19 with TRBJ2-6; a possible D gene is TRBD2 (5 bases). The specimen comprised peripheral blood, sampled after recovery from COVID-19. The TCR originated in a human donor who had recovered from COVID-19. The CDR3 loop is CASSMRAGRRSGANVLTF. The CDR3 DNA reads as TGTGCCAGTAGTATGAGGGCAGGCCGACGCTCTGGGGCCAACGTCCTGACTTTC. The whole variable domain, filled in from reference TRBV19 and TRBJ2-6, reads DGGITQSPKYLFRKEGQNVTLSCEQNLNHDAMYWYRQDPGQGLRLIYYSQIVNDFQKGDIAEGYSVSREKKESFPLTVTSAQKNPTAFYLCASSMRAGRRSGANVLTFGAGSRLTVL.